These 8 T cell receptor beta chains share one sample of origin, sequenced in a study of T cell repertoires in cytomegalovirus infection. From the reads, TCRdb called clonotypes with MiXCR, one entry per CDR3 protein. Here the sample spans some 500,000 distinct CDR3 sequences, around 40% being singletons. Their antigen targets remain unknown. The specimen comprised cultured PBMCs, sampled from culture after CMV antigen stimulation. The receptors stem from a human donor in good health (CMV status not recorded). Some clones in this sample may be carry-over from other donors' samples.

This clonotype was found a few times. The chain is built from TRBV6-2 or TRBV6-3 and TRBJ2-1; tentative D call: TRBD2 (7 bases). Germline CDR1 is MNHEY and CDR2 is SVGEGT. V was pared by 6 bases and J by 6 bases, with 18 bases between. The CDR3 consists of 15 residues. CDR3 in amino acids: CASSPMGGARNEQFF. The CDR3 nucleotides are TGTGCCAGCAGCCCTATGGGGGGGGCGCGCAATGAGCAGTTCTTC.

The chain couples TRBV12-5 to TRBJ1-1; D remains ambiguous. This CDR3 region has 13 residues. With 3 bases removed from V and 1 base from J, the gap between germline ends came to 6 bases. The V gene's germline CDR1 is LGHNT and CDR2 FRNRAP. The CDR3 region is CASGFWGNTEAFF. CDR3 in DNA: TGTGCTAGTGGTTTCTGGGGGAACACTGAAGCTTTCTTT.

The chain is built from TRBV12-3 or TRBV12-4 and TRBJ1-1; no reliable D call. This CDR3 is 9 amino acids long. V lost 3 bases, J lost 10 bases, and 3 bases lay in between. The DNA for the CDR3 is TGTGCCAGCAGTTTGTCAGCTTTCTTT. It encodes CASSLSAFF.

This sequence joins TRBV12-3 or TRBV12-4 and TRBJ1-2, with a weak D call TRBD1 (5 bases). The CDR3 sequence is 14 residues long. V lost 5 bases and J 5 bases, leaving 15 bases between the germline ends. The CDR3 protein is CASSLRTLGYGYTF. The CDR3 nucleotides read TGTGCCAGCAGTCTAAGGACACTCGGGTATGGCTACACCTTC.

This clonotype was recorded many times. This chain connects TRBV7-2 to TRBJ2-3; D ambiguous. Germline V gene data show CDR1 as SGHTA and CDR2 as FQGNSA. V lost 5 bases to trimming and J lost 5 bases, with 14 bases between them. This CDR3 has 14 amino acids. The CDR3 loop reads CASSPSRAQDTQYF. CDR3 sequence (DNA): TGTGCCAGCAGCCCGAGCCGGGCCCAAGATACGCAGTATTTT.

This clonotype has a single count. The chain recombines TRBV20-1 with TRBJ2-5; TRBD2 matches 12 bases. Germline values: CDR1 DFQATT, CDR2 SNEGSKA (reference sequence). The CDR3 has 16 amino acids. The junction had 8 bases not matched to a gene; V was cut back by 1 base and J by 5 bases. The CDR3 nucleotides are TGCAGTGCTAGAGGACCACGGACTAGCGGGGTGGAGACCCAGTACTTC. Its translation is CSARGPRTSGVETQYF.

The CDR3 DNA reads TGTGCCAGCATAAAGGGGAGGACCGGGGAGCTGTTTTTT. Translated, it gives CASIKGRTGELFF. The V and J genes are TRBV2 and TRBJ2-2, with D perhaps matching TRBD2 (6 bases). The V end was cut by 7 bases, the J end by 5 bases, with 11 bases between. Looked up from germline, CDR1 is SNHLY and CDR2 is FYNNEI. This CDR3 comprises 13 residues.

The chain carries TRBV6-2 or TRBV6-3 and TRBJ2-2; TRBD2 matches at 7 bases. V trimming: 7 bases; J trimming: 5 bases; junction bases outside the gene matches: 13. The CDR3 length is 16 residues. The germline V gene encodes CDR1 MNHEY and CDR2 SVGEGT. CDR3 sequence reads: CASKAGLALGTGELFF. CDR3 DNA: TGTGCCAGCAAAGCGGGGCTAGCCCTGGGGACCGGGGAGCTGTTTTTT.